There are a few counts of the clone carrying this T cell receptor (beta chain). Its antigen remains unknown. This sample stems from a study of Graves' ophthalmopathy and Graves' hyperthyroidism. Overall study findings and caveats: Appearing in blood as well were most expanded thyroid clonotypes above 0.001 frequency.

CDR1 and CDR2 from the germline V gene are LNHDA and SQIVND (reference sequence). The V gene lost 8 bases and the J gene lost 4 bases, with 12 bases spanning the gap. This CDR3 region has 13 residues. The authors amplified TCR beta CDR3 regions from RNA transcripts. The library came from an HTBI-primed first-round RT-PCR and a second-round multiplex PCR. In TCRdb, the multiplex PCR reads were re-called with MiXCR into one record per CDR3 protein. The repertoire consists of a few hundred thousand distinct CDR3 sequences, with around a fifth occurring once and the leading ten covering around 45%. Sequenced sample: peripheral blood. The genes are TRBV19 and TRBJ1-3, with D unresolved. This receptor was obtained from a woman between 50 and 59 years old with Graves' ophthalmopathy. The chain's CDR3 is CASWTPGGNTIYF. The CDR3 DNA reads as TGTGCCAGTTGGACCCCGGGCGGAAACACCATATATTTT.